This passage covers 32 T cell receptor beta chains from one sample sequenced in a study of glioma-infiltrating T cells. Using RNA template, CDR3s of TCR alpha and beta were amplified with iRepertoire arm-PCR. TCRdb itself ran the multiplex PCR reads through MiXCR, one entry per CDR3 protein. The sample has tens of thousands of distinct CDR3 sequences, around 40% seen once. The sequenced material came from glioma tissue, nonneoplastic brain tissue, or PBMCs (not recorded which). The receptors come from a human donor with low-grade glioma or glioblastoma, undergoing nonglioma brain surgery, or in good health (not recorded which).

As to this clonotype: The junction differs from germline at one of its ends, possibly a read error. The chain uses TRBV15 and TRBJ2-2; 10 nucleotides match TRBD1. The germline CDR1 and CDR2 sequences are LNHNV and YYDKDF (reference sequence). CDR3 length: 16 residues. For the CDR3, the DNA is TGTGCCAACAGCAGAACCGGGACAGGGGACACCGGGGAGCCGTTTTTT. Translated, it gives CANSRTGTGDTGEPFF.

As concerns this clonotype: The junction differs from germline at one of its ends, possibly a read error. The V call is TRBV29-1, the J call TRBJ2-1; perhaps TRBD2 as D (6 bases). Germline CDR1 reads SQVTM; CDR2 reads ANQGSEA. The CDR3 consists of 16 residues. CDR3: CIVEPLPPLSGNEQFF. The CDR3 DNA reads TGCATCGTTGAACCTCTCCCTCCCCTTAGCGGCAATGAGCAGTTCTTC.

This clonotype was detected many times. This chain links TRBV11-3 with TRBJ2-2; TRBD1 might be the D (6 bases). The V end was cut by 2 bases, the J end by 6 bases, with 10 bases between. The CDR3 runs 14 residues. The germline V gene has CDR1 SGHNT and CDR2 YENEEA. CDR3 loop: CASSLWQGPGELFF. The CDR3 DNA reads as TGTGCCAGCAGCTTATGGCAGGGGCCCGGGGAGCTGTTTTTT. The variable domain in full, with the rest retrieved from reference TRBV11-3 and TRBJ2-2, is EAGVVQSPRYKIIEKKQPVAFWCNPISGHNTLYWYLQNLGQGPELLIRYENEEAVDDSQLPKDRFSAERLKGVDSTLKIQPAELGDSAVYLCASSLWQGPGELFFGEGSRLTVL.

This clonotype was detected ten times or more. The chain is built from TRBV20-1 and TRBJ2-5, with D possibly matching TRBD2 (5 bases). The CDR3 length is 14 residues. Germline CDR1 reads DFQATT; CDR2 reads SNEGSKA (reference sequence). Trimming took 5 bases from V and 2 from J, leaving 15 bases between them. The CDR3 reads CSAPNTRGQETQYF. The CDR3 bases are TGCAGTGCTCCAAACACTAGAGGACAAGAGACCCAGTACTTC.

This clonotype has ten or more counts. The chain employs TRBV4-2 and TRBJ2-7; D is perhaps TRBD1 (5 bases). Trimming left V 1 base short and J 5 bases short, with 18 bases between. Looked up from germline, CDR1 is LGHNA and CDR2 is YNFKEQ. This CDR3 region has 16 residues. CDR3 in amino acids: CASSQGVGESVNEQYF. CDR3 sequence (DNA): TGTGCCAGCAGCCAAGGGGTAGGGGAATCGGTGAACGAGCAGTACTTC.

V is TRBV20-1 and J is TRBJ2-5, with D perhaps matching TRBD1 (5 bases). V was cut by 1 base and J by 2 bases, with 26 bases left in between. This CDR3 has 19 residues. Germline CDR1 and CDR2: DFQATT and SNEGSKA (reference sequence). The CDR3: CSARAYRTLSFGAQETQYF. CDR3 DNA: TGCAGTGCTAGAGCATACCGCACCCTTAGCTTTGGGGCGCAAGAGACCCAGTACTTC.

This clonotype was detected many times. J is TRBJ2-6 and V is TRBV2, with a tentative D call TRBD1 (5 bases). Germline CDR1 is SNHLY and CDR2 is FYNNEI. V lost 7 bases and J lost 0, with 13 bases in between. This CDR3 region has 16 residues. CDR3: CASISDSHSGANVLTF. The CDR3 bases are TGTGCCAGCATATCTGACAGTCACTCTGGGGCCAACGTCCTGACTTTC. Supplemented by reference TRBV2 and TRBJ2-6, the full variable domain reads EPEVTQTPSHQVTQMGQEVILRCVPISNHLYFYWYRQILGQKVEFLVSFYNNEISEKSEIFDDQFSVERPDGSNFTLKIRSTKLEDSAMYFCASISDSHSGANVLTFGAGSRLTVL.

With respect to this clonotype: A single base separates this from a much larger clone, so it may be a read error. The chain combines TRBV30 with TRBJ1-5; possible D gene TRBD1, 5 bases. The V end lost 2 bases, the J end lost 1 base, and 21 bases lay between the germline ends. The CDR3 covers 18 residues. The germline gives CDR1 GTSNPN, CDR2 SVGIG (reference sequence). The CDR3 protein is CAWSSSQQVVGSNQPQHF. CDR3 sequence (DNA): TGTGCCTGGAGTTCCTCCCAACAGGTGGTGGGCAGCAATCAGCCCCAGCATTTT.

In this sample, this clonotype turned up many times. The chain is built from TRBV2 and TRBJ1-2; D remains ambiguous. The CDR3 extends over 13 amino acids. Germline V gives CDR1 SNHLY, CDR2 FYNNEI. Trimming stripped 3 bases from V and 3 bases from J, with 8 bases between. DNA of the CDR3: TGTGCCAGCAGTGATTCCCAGGACTATGGCTACACCTTC. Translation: CASSDSQDYGYTF.

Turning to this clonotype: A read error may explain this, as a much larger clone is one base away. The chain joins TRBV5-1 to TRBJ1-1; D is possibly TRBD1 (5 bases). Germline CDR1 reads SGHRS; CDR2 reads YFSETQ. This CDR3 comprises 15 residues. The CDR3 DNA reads TGCGCCAGCAGCTTGGTTCCCAACCCTGGGGCTGAAGATTTCTTT. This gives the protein CASSLVPNPGAEDFF.

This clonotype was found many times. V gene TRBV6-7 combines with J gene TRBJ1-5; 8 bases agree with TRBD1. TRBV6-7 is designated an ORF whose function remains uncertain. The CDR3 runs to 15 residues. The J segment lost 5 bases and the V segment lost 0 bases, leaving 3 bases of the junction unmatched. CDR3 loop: CASSYSEQGDQPQHF. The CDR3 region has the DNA TGTGCCAGCAGTTACTCAGAACAGGGGGATCAGCCCCAGCATTTT.

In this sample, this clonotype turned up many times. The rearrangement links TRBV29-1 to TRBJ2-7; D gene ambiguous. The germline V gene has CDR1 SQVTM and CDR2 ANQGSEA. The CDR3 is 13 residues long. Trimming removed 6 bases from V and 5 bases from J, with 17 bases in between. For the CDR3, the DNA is TGCAGCGTGGCCGCAGGCGAGGCCCACGAGCAGTACTTC. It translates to CSVAAGEAHEQYF.

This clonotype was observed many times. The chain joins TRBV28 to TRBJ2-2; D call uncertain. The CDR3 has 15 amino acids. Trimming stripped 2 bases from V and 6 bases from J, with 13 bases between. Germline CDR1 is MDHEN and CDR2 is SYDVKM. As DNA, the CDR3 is TGTGCCAGCAGTTTACCACTTCTCCCGGCCGGGGAGCTGTTTTTT. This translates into CASSLPLLPAGELFF.

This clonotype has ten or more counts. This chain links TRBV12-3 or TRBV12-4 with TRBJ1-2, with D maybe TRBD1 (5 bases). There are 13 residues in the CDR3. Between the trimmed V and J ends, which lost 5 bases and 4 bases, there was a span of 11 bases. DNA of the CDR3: TGTGCCAGCAGTCCGACAGACAGCTATGGCTACACCTTC. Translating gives CASSPTDSYGYTF.

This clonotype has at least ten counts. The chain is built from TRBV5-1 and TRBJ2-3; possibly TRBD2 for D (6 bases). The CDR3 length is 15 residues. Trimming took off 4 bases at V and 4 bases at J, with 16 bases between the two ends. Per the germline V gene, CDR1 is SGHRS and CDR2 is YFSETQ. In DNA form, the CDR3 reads TGCGCCAGCAGCCCGATCAGGAGGAGGGCAGATACGCAGTATTTT. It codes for CASSPIRRRADTQYF.

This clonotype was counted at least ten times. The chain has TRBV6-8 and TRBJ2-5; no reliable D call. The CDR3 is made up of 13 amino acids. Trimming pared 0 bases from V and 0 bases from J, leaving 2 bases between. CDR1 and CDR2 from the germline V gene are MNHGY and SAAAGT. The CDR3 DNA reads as TGTGCCAGCAGTTACTCGAACCAAGAGACCCAGTACTTC. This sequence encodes CASSYSNQETQYF.

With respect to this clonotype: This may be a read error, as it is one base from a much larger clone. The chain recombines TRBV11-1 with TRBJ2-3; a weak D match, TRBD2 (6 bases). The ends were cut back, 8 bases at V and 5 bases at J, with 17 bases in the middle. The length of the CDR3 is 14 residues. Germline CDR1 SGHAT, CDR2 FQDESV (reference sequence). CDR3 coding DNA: TGTGCCAGCGGGATCGGAATAGCGGTAGATACGCAGTATTTT. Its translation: CASGIGIAVDTQYF.

CDR3: CASNVDGGGNTIYF. The CDR3 region has the DNA TGTGCCAGCAACGTGGACGGAGGAGGAAACACCATATATTTT. This chain connects TRBV5-4 to TRBJ1-3; D is undetermined. The germline V gene encodes CDR1 SGHNT and CDR2 YYREEE (reference sequence). Deletions cut 6 bases from V and 4 bases from J, with 14 bases between. The CDR3 has 14 amino acids.

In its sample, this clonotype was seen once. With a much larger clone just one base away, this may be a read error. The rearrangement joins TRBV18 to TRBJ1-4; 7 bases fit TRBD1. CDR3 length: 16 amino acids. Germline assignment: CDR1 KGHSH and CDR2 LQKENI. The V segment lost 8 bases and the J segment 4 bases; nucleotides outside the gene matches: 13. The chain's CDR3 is CASPNVYGQDNEKLFF. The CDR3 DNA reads TGTGCCAGCCCCAACGTATATGGACAGGATAATGAAAAACTGTTTTTT.

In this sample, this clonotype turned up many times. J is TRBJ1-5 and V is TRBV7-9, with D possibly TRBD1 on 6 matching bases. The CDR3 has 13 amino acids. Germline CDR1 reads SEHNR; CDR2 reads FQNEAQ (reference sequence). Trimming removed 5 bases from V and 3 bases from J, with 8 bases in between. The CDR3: CASSDRTNQPQHF. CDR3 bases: TGTGCCAGCAGCGACAGGACCAATCAGCCCCAGCATTTT.

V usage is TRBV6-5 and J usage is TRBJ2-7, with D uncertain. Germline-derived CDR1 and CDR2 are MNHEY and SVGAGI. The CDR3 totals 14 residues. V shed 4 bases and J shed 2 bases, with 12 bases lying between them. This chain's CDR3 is CASSFQQPTYEQYF. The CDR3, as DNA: TGTGCCAGCAGTTTCCAGCAACCAACCTACGAGCAGTACTTC.

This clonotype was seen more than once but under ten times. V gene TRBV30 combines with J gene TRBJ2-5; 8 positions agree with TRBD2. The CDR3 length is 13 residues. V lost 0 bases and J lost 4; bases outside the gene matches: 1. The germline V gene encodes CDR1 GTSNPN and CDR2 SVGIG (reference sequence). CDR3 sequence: CAWSVGTRETQYF. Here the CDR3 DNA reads TGTGCCTGGAGTGTTGGGACTAGAGAGACCCAGTACTTC.

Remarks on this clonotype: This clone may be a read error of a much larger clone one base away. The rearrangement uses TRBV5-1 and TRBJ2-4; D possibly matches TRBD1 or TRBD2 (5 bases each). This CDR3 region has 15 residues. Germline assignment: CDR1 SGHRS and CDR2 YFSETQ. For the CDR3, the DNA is TGCGCCAGCAGCTTGGGGGGGTTAGCCAAAGACATTCAGTACTTC. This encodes CASSLGGLAKDIQYF. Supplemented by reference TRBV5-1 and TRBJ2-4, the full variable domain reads KAGVTQTPRYLIKTRGQQVTLSCSPISGHRSVSWYQQTPGQGLQFLFEYFSETQRNKGNFPGRFSGRQFSNSRSEMNVSTLELGDSALYLCASSLGGLAKDIQYFGAGTRLSVL.

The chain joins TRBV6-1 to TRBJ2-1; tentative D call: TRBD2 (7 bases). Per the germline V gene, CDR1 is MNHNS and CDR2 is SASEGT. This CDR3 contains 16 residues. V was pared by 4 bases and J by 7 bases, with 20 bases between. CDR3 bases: TGTGCCAGCAGTGGGACTAGAGGGGGGGCGAGGAATGAGCAGTTCTTC. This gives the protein CASSGTRGGARNEQFF.

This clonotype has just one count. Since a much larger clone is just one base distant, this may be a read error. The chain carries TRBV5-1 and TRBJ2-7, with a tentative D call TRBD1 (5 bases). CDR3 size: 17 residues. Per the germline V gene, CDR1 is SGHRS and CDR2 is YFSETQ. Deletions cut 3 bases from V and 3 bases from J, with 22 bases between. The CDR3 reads CASSWTMQGIPYYEQYF. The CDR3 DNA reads TGCGCCAGCAGCTGGACGATGCAGGGTATCCCCTACTACGAGCAGTACTTC.

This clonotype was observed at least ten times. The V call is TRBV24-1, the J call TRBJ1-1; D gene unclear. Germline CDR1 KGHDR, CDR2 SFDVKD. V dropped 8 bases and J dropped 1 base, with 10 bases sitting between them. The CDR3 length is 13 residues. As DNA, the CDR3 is TGTGCCACCAAAGGACGGGAGAACACTGAAGCTTTCTTT. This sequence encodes CATKGRENTEAFF.

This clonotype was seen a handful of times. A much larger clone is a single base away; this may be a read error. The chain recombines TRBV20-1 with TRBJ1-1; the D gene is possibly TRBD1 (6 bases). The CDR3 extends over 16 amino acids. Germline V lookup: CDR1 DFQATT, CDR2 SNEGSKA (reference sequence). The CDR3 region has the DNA TGCAGTGCTAGATCGGACCACAGGGACCGGAACACTGAAGCTCTCTTT. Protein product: CSARSDHRDRNTEALF.

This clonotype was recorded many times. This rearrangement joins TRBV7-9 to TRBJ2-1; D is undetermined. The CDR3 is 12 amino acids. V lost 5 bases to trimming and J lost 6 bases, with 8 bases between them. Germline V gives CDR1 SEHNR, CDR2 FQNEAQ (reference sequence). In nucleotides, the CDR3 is TGTGCCAGCAGCCTCTCGAGCAATGAGCAGTTCTTC. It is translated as CASSLSSNEQFF.

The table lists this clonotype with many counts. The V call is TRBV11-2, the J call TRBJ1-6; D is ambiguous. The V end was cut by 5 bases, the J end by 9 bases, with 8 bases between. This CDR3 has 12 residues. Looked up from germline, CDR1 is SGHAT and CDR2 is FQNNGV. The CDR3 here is CASSPPSSPLHF. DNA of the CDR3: TGTGCCAGCAGCCCCCCTAGTTCACCCCTCCACTTT.

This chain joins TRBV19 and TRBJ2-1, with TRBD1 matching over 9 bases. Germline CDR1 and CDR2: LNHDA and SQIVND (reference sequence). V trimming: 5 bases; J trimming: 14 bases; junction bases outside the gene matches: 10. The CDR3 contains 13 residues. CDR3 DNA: TGTGCCAGTAGTTTACAGGGGGCGAGGGTTGAGTTCTTC. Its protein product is CASSLQGARVEFF.

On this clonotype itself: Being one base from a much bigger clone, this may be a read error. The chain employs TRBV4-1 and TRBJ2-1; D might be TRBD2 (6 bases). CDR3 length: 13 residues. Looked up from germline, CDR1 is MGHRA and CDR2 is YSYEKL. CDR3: CAGSRDWDGEQFF. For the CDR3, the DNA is TGCGCCGGCAGCCGGGACTGGGACGGTGAGCAGTTCTTC.

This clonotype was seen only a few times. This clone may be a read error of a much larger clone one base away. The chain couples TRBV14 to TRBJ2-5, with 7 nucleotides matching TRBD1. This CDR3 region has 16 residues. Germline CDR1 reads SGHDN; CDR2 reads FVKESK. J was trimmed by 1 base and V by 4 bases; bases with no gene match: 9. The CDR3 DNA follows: TGTGCCAGCAGCCGGACAGGAATGATGCTCCAAGAGACCCAGTACTTC. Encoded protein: CASSRTGMMLQETQYF. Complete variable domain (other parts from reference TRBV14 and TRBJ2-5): EAGVTQFPSHSVIEKGQTVTLRCDPISGHDNLYWYRRVMGKEIKFLLHFVKESKQDESGMPNNRFLAERTGGTYSTLKVQPAELEDSGVYFCASSRTGMMLQETQYFGPGTRLLVL.